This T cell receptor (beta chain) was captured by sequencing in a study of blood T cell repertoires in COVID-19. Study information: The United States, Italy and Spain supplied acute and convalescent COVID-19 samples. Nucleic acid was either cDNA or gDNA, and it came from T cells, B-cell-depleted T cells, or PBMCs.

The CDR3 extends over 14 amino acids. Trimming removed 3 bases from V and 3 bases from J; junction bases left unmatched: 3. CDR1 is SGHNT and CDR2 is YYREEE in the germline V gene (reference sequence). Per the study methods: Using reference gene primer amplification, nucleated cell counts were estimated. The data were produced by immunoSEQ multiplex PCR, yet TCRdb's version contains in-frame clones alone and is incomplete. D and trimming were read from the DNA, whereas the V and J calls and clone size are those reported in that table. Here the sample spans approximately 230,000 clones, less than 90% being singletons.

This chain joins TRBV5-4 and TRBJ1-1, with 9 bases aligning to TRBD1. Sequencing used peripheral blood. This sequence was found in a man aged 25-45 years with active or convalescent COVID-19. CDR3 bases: TGTGCCAGCAGCTCGACAGGGGGATACACTGAAGCTTTCTTT. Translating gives CASSSTGGYTEAFF.